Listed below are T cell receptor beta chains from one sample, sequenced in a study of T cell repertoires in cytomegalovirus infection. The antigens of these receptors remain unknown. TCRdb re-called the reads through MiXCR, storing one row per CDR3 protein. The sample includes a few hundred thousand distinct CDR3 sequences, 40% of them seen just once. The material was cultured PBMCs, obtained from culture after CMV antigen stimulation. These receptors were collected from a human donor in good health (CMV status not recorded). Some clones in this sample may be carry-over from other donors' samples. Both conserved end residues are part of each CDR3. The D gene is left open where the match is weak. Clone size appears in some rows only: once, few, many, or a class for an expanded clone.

CDR3 protein: CASSFPPGLASWGERAYEQYF
CDR3 DNA: TGTGCCAGCAGCTTTCCGCCGGGACTAGCATCGTGGGGTGAGCGGGCCTACGAGCAGTACTTC
J gene: TRBJ2-7
clone size: many
D gene: TRBD2
V gene: TRBV7-2

CDR3 protein: CASSEVLAGGPKDTQYF
CDR3 DNA: TGCGCCAGCAGTGAGGTGCTAGCGGGAGGGCCCAAAGATACGCAGTATTTT
J gene: TRBJ2-3
clone size: .
D gene: TRBD2
V gene: TRBV10-2

CDR3 protein: CASSLGFHTDTQYF
CDR3 DNA: TGTGCCAGCAGCCTAGGTTTTCACACAGATACGCAGTATTTT
J gene: TRBJ2-3
clone size: many
D gene: .
V gene: TRBV7-2

CDR3 protein: CASSFAGGPHNEQFF
CDR3 DNA: TGTGCCAGCAGCTTTGCGGGGGGGCCCCACAATGAGCAGTTCTTC
J gene: TRBJ2-1
clone size: many
D gene: TRBD2
V gene: TRBV7-2

CDR3 protein: CASSSGGQPIGENTEAFF
CDR3 DNA: TGTGCCAGCAGCTCAGGGGGGCAGCCCATAGGAGAGAACACTGAAGCTTTCTTT
J gene: TRBJ1-1
clone size: .
D gene: TRBD1
V gene: TRBV7-6

CDR3 protein: CASSTGLHEQYF
CDR3 DNA: TGTGCCAGCAGTACAGGTCTCCACGAGCAGTACTTC
J gene: TRBJ2-7
clone size: .
D gene: .
V gene: TRBV7-2

CDR3 protein: CAISALTTDTQYF
CDR3 DNA: TGTGCCATCAGTGCCCTAACCACAGATACGCAGTATTTT
J gene: TRBJ2-3
clone size: .
D gene: .
V gene: TRBV10-3

CDR3 protein: CASSFAGRPQHF
CDR3 DNA: TGTGCCAGCAGTTTCGCCGGGCGGCCCCAGCATTTT
J gene: TRBJ1-5
clone size: once
D gene: .
V gene: TRBV6-5

CDR3 protein: CASSFLTGGTGELFF
CDR3 DNA: TGTGCCAGCAGCTTCCTAACGGGAGGGACCGGGGAGCTGTTTTTT
J gene: TRBJ2-2
clone size: .
D gene: TRBD2
V gene: TRBV11-2

CDR3 protein: CATSRDRGTDTQYF
CDR3 DNA: TGTGCCACTAGCCGGGACCGAGGCACAGATACGCAGTATTTT
J gene: TRBJ2-3
clone size: .
D gene: .
V gene: TRBV19

CDR3 protein: CASSAPRAQSGNNEQFF
CDR3 DNA: TGTGCCAGCAGCGCACCCCGGGCCCAAAGTGGTAACAATGAGCAGTTCTTC
J gene: TRBJ2-1
clone size: few
D gene: .
V gene: TRBV9

CDR3 protein: CASTAIPLSDQETQYF
CDR3 DNA: TGTGCCAGCACCGCCATCCCCCTGAGCGACCAAGAGACCCAGTACTTC
J gene: TRBJ2-5
clone size: few
D gene: .
V gene: TRBV7-9

CDR3 protein: CASSPDNRNQPQHF
CDR3 DNA: TGTGCCAGCAGCCCGGACAACCGCAATCAGCCCCAGCATTTT
J gene: TRBJ1-5
clone size: .
D gene: .
V gene: TRBV7-7

CDR3 protein: CASSVGAYGYTF
CDR3 DNA: TGTGCCAGCAGCGTGGGAGCTTATGGCTACACCTTC
J gene: TRBJ1-2
clone size: .
D gene: .
V gene: TRBV5-4

CDR3 protein: CASSLHSGGAWYF
CDR3 DNA: TGTGCCAGCAGCTTACATAGCGGGGGGGCCTGGTACTTC
J gene: TRBJ2-5
clone size: few
D gene: TRBD2
V gene: TRBV7-2

CDR3 protein: CASSQPTPGGRTDTQYF
CDR3 DNA: TGTGCCAGCAGCCAACCGACGCCGGGAGGGCGCACAGATACGCAGTATTTT
J gene: TRBJ2-3
clone size: few
D gene: TRBD2
V gene: TRBV7-2

CDR3 protein: CASSPRVWGTDTQYF
CDR3 DNA: TGTGCCAGCAGTCCGAGGGTATGGGGCACAGATACGCAGTATTTT
J gene: TRBJ2-3
clone size: once
D gene: .
V gene: TRBV6-1